The rows below give T cell receptor beta chains drawn from one sample of a study of identical twins. TCRdb reanalysed the 5' RACE reads using MiXCR and keeps one entry per CDR3 protein. The sample lists 200,000 to 250,000 distinct CDR3 sequences, over 5% occurring once. This sample also appeared in a second study, on T cells expressing NK-cell markers.

The source material was CD8+ T cells sorted from blood. Receptors were obtained from a woman in her late teens or twenties in good health. Each CDR3 is given with its conserved first and last residue. The order of the fields is D gene, clone size, J gene, V gene, CDR3 protein, CDR3 DNA. A D gene is named only where the DNA matches it firmly. The size entry is marked missing in some rows and otherwise reads once, few, many or a size class.

d_call: NA
clone_size: NA
j_call: TRBJ2-3
v_call: TRBV2
cdr3_aa: CASSYNRDPRLWDTQYF
cdr3_nt: TGTGCCAGCAGTTATAACCGGGACCCACGACTTTGGGATACGCAGTATTTT

d_call: NA
clone_size: NA
j_call: TRBJ1-2
v_call: TRBV9
cdr3_aa: CASSVGLRWGYTF
cdr3_nt: TGTGCCAGCAGCGTAGGATTGAGGTGGGGCTACACCTTC

d_call: NA
clone_size: many
j_call: TRBJ2-4
v_call: TRBV29-1
cdr3_aa: CSARGGEGDIQYF
cdr3_nt: TGCAGCGCCCGAGGGGGGGAAGGGGACATTCAGTACTTC

d_call: TRBD2
clone_size: NA
j_call: TRBJ2-5
v_call: TRBV5-1
cdr3_aa: CASSLATAGGFIQETQYF
cdr3_nt: TGCGCCAGCAGCTTGGCTACAGCGGGGGGATTCATACAAGAGACCCAGTACTTC

d_call: NA
clone_size: many
j_call: TRBJ2-2
v_call: TRBV24-1
cdr3_aa: CATSAPGLDTGELFF
cdr3_nt: TGTGCCACCAGTGCCCCGGGATTGGACACCGGGGAGCTGTTTTTT

d_call: TRBD2
clone_size: many
j_call: TRBJ2-3
v_call: TRBV6-5
cdr3_aa: CASSSLAGGTTDTQYF
cdr3_nt: TGTGCCAGCAGTTCCCTAGCGGGAGGGACGACAGATACGCAGTATTTT

d_call: TRBD1
clone_size: NA
j_call: TRBJ2-6
v_call: TRBV9
cdr3_aa: CASSHDRAGANVLTF
cdr3_nt: TGTGCCAGCAGCCATGACAGGGCTGGGGCCAACGTCCTGACTTTC

d_call: NA
clone_size: many
j_call: TRBJ2-7
v_call: TRBV5-1
cdr3_aa: CASSLGPGALYEQYF
cdr3_nt: TGCGCCAGCAGCTTGGGACCGGGAGCTCTCTACGAGCAGTACTTC

d_call: TRBD2
clone_size: few
j_call: TRBJ2-1
v_call: TRBV19
cdr3_aa: CASSTLTSGVDEQFF
cdr3_nt: TGTGCCAGTAGTACTCTGACTAGCGGGGTTGATGAGCAGTTCTTC

d_call: NA
clone_size: many
j_call: TRBJ2-7
v_call: TRBV7-9
cdr3_aa: CASSPPGPSPYEQYF
cdr3_nt: TGTGCCAGCAGTCCTCCGGGACCCTCGCCCTACGAGCAGTACTTC

d_call: NA
clone_size: many
j_call: TRBJ2-3
v_call: TRBV7-8
cdr3_aa: CASSSGSSSTDTQYF
cdr3_nt: TGTGCCAGCAGCTCGGGGAGTTCTAGCACAGATACGCAGTATTTT

d_call: NA
clone_size: few
j_call: TRBJ1-1
v_call: TRBV10-3
cdr3_aa: CAAWGTGNTEAFF
cdr3_nt: TGTGCCGCCTGGGGTACGGGGAACACTGAAGCTTTCTTT

d_call: NA
clone_size: NA
j_call: TRBJ2-5
v_call: TRBV6-1
cdr3_aa: CASRKGVLETQYF
cdr3_nt: TGTGCCAGCAGAAAGGGGGTTCTAGAGACCCAGTACTTC

d_call: NA
clone_size: many
j_call: TRBJ1-2
v_call: TRBV6-5
cdr3_aa: CASSYGLGGYTF
cdr3_nt: TGTGCCAGCAGTTACGGGTTAGGTGGCTACACCTTC

d_call: NA
clone_size: NA
j_call: TRBJ2-7
v_call: TRBV20-1
cdr3_aa: CSARDHRSYEQYF
cdr3_nt: TGCAGTGCTAGGGACCACAGGAGCTACGAGCAGTACTTC

d_call: NA
clone_size: few
j_call: TRBJ2-1
v_call: TRBV7-9
cdr3_aa: CASSPKEGGYYNEQFF
cdr3_nt: TGTGCCAGCAGCCCAAAGGAGGGGGGCTACTACAATGAGCAGTTCTTC

d_call: NA
clone_size: few
j_call: TRBJ1-2
v_call: TRBV5-6
cdr3_aa: CASRPGVIYGYTF
cdr3_nt: TGTGCCAGCCGCCCGGGGGTAATCTATGGCTACACCTTC

d_call: NA
clone_size: NA
j_call: TRBJ2-1
v_call: TRBV2
cdr3_aa: CASRGVGGDEQFF
cdr3_nt: TGTGCCAGCAGAGGAGTAGGAGGGGATGAGCAGTTCTTC

d_call: NA
clone_size: few
j_call: TRBJ2-1
v_call: TRBV7-9
cdr3_aa: CASSLGAAHQFF
cdr3_nt: TGTGCCAGCAGCTTAGGTGCAGCACACCAGTTCTTC

d_call: TRBD2
clone_size: many
j_call: TRBJ2-3
v_call: TRBV13
cdr3_aa: CASSSDRTSGGSTDTQYF
cdr3_nt: TGTGCCAGCAGCTCGGATAGGACTAGCGGGGGGAGCACAGATACGCAGTATTTT

d_call: NA
clone_size: many
j_call: TRBJ2-7
v_call: TRBV12-3/TRBV12-4
cdr3_aa: CASTPGTLVSEQYF
cdr3_nt: TGTGCCAGCACCCCCGGGACACTTGTTTCCGAGCAGTACTTC

d_call: NA
clone_size: few
j_call: TRBJ2-1
v_call: TRBV4-1
cdr3_aa: CASSRTQDNEQFF
cdr3_nt: TGCGCCAGCAGCCGCACACAGGACAATGAGCAGTTCTTC

d_call: TRBD2
clone_size: few
j_call: TRBJ2-1
v_call: TRBV27
cdr3_aa: CASSLSPGGGRNEQFF
cdr3_nt: TGTGCCAGCAGTTTATCGCCCGGGGGGGGCCGAAATGAGCAGTTCTTC

d_call: NA
clone_size: few
j_call: TRBJ2-7
v_call: TRBV9
cdr3_aa: CASSGRGSYEQYF
cdr3_nt: TGTGCCAGCAGCGGGAGGGGGTCCTACGAGCAGTACTTC

d_call: NA
clone_size: NA
j_call: TRBJ1-2
v_call: TRBV29-1
cdr3_aa: CSVPKGDGYTF
cdr3_nt: TGCAGCGTTCCTAAGGGGGATGGCTACACCTTC

d_call: NA
clone_size: few
j_call: TRBJ2-7
v_call: TRBV21-1
cdr3_aa: CASNFISGSGEQYF
cdr3_nt: TGTGCCAGCAACTTTATTAGCGGGAGTGGCGAGCAGTACTTC

d_call: NA
clone_size: many
j_call: TRBJ2-1
v_call: TRBV7-6
cdr3_aa: CASSLGLAHLNEQFF
cdr3_nt: TGTGCCAGCAGCTTGGGCCTAGCCCATTTGAATGAGCAGTTCTTC

d_call: TRBD2
clone_size: many
j_call: TRBJ2-7
v_call: TRBV7-9
cdr3_aa: CASSPRTSGSSYEQYF
cdr3_nt: TGTGCCAGCAGCCCCCGGACTAGCGGTAGCTCCTACGAGCAGTACTTC

d_call: TRBD1
clone_size: few
j_call: TRBJ2-7
v_call: TRBV4-1
cdr3_aa: CASGSGTGASYEQYF
cdr3_nt: TGCGCCAGCGGTTCCGGGACAGGGGCTTCCTACGAGCAGTACTTC

d_call: NA
clone_size: many
j_call: TRBJ2-5
v_call: TRBV2
cdr3_aa: CASSELGQDGETQYF
cdr3_nt: TGTGCCAGCAGTGAACTGGGGCAGGACGGTGAGACCCAGTACTTC

d_call: TRBD2
clone_size: many
j_call: TRBJ2-1
v_call: TRBV11-1
cdr3_aa: CASSSAASGSLSYNEQFF
cdr3_nt: TGTGCCAGCAGCTCAGCCGCTAGCGGGAGTCTATCCTACAATGAGCAGTTCTTC

d_call: NA
clone_size: few
j_call: TRBJ2-1
v_call: TRBV9
cdr3_aa: CASSAPVTTANEQFF
cdr3_nt: TGTGCCAGCAGCGCCCCGGTGACTACCGCCAATGAGCAGTTCTTC

d_call: NA
clone_size: few
j_call: TRBJ2-7
v_call: TRBV19
cdr3_aa: CASSAGFSYEQYF
cdr3_nt: TGTGCCAGTAGTGCTGGGTTCTCCTACGAGCAGTACTTC

d_call: NA
clone_size: many
j_call: TRBJ2-5
v_call: TRBV3-1
cdr3_aa: CASSQAASWIPEETQYF
cdr3_nt: TGTGCCAGCAGCCAAGCAGCTAGCTGGATCCCAGAGGAGACCCAGTACTTC

d_call: NA
clone_size: many
j_call: TRBJ2-1
v_call: TRBV20-1
cdr3_aa: CSVTVARSSYNEQFF
cdr3_nt: TGCAGTGTTACAGTAGCTAGGAGCTCCTACAATGAGCAGTTCTTC

d_call: NA
clone_size: NA
j_call: TRBJ1-1
v_call: TRBV4-3
cdr3_aa: CASSQGYMAGTEAFF
cdr3_nt: TGCGCCAGCAGCCAAGGGTATATGGCGGGCACTGAAGCTTTCTTT

d_call: NA
clone_size: few
j_call: TRBJ2-3
v_call: TRBV7-9
cdr3_aa: CASSLNESPDTQYF
cdr3_nt: TGTGCCAGCAGCTTAAACGAATCCCCAGATACGCAGTATTTT

d_call: TRBD2
clone_size: NA
j_call: TRBJ2-5
v_call: TRBV7-9
cdr3_aa: CASSPREGLWETQYF
cdr3_nt: TGTGCCAGCAGCCCGCGGGAGGGCCTATGGGAGACCCAGTACTTC

d_call: NA
clone_size: NA
j_call: TRBJ2-1
v_call: TRBV12-3/TRBV12-4
cdr3_aa: CASSPSGPNEQFF
cdr3_nt: TGTGCCAGCAGTCCCTCAGGCCCAAATGAGCAGTTCTTC

d_call: NA
clone_size: few
j_call: TRBJ2-1
v_call: TRBV9
cdr3_aa: CASSETSDPYNEQFF
cdr3_nt: TGTGCCAGCAGCGAAACTAGTGATCCCTACAATGAGCAGTTCTTC

d_call: NA
clone_size: many
j_call: TRBJ2-3
v_call: TRBV7-9
cdr3_aa: CASSVLTDTQYF
cdr3_nt: TGTGCCAGCAGCGTCCTAACAGATACGCAGTATTTT

d_call: NA
clone_size: NA
j_call: TRBJ2-1
v_call: TRBV6-5
cdr3_aa: CASSYEWRGSGFSYNEQFF
cdr3_nt: TGTGCCAGCAGTTACGAATGGAGAGGGTCGGGGTTTTCCTACAATGAGCAGTTCTTC

d_call: TRBD1
clone_size: few
j_call: TRBJ1-2
v_call: TRBV5-6
cdr3_aa: CASTSGGVGYGYTF
cdr3_nt: TGTGCCAGCACGTCAGGGGGCGTAGGCTATGGCTACACCTTC

d_call: TRBD2
clone_size: few
j_call: TRBJ2-5
v_call: TRBV7-9
cdr3_aa: CASISGGTRAETQYF
cdr3_nt: TGTGCCAGCATTAGCGGGGGAACAAGGGCAGAGACCCAGTACTTC

d_call: NA
clone_size: NA
j_call: TRBJ2-5
v_call: TRBV15
cdr3_aa: CATSTRDPGAETQYF
cdr3_nt: TGTGCCACCAGCACCCGGGACCCCGGTGCAGAGACCCAGTACTTC

d_call: NA
clone_size: few
j_call: TRBJ2-7
v_call: TRBV7-8
cdr3_aa: CASSVSQSYEQYF
cdr3_nt: TGTGCCAGCAGCGTTAGCCAGTCCTACGAGCAGTACTTC

d_call: TRBD2
clone_size: NA
j_call: TRBJ2-7
v_call: TRBV7-3
cdr3_aa: CASSLTGGAHEQYF
cdr3_nt: TGTGCCAGCAGCTTGACGGGGGGGGCCCACGAGCAGTACTTC

d_call: TRBD2
clone_size: many
j_call: TRBJ2-2
v_call: TRBV19
cdr3_aa: CASSIGLLAGYRTGELFF
cdr3_nt: TGTGCCAGTAGTATAGGATTACTAGCGGGCTATAGGACCGGGGAGCTGTTTTTT

d_call: NA
clone_size: few
j_call: TRBJ1-1
v_call: TRBV5-6
cdr3_aa: CASSGQWNTEAFF
cdr3_nt: TGTGCCAGCAGCGGGCAGTGGAACACTGAAGCTTTCTTT

d_call: NA
clone_size: NA
j_call: TRBJ1-1
v_call: TRBV20-1
cdr3_aa: CSARYAGEAFF
cdr3_nt: TGCAGTGCTAGGTATGCGGGTGAAGCTTTCTTT